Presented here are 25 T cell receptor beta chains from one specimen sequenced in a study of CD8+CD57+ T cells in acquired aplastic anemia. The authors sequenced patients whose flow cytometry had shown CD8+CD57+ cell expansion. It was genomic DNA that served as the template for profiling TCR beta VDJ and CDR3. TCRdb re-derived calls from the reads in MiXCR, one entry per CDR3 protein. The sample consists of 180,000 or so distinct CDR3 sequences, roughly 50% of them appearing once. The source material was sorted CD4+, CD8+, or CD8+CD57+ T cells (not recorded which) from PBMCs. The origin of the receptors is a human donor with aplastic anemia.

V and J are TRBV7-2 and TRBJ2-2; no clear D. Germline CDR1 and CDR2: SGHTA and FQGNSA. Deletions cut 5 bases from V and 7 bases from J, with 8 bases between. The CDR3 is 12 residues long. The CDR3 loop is CASSPYYGELFF. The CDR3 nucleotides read TGTGCCAGCAGCCCCTATTACGGGGAGCTGTTTTTT.

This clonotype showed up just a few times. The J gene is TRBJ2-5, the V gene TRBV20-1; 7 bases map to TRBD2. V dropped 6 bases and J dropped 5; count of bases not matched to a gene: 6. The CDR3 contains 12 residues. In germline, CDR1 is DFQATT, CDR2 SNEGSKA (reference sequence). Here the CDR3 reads CSAPLGGETQYF. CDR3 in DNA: TGCAGTGCCCCCCTGGGGGGGGAGACCCAGTACTTC.

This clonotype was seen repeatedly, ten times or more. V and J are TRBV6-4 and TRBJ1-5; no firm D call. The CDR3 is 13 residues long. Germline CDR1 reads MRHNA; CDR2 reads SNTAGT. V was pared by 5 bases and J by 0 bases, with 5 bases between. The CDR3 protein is CASSIVSNQPQHF. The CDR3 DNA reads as TGTGCCAGCAGTATAGTTAGCAATCAGCCCCAGCATTTT.

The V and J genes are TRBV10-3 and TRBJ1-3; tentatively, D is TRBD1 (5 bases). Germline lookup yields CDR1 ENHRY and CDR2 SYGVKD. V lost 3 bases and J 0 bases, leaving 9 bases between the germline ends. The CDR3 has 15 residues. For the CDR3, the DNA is TGTGCCATCAGTGACTGGACACTCTCTGGAAACACCATATATTTT. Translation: CAISDWTLSGNTIYF.

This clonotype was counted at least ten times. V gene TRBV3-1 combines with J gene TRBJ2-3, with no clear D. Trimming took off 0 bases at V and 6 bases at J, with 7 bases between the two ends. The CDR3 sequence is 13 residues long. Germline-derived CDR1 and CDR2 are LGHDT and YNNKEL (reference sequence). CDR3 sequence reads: CASSQDGGDTQYF. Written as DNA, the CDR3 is TGTGCCAGCAGCCAAGACGGTGGGGATACGCAGTATTTT.

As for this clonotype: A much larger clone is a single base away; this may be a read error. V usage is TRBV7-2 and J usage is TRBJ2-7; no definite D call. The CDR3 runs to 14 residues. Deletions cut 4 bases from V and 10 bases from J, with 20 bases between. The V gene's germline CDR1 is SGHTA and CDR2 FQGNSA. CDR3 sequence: CASSSVGLDGIQYF. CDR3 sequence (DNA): TGTGCCAGCAGCTCCGTTGGGCTGGATGGGATTCAGTACTTC.

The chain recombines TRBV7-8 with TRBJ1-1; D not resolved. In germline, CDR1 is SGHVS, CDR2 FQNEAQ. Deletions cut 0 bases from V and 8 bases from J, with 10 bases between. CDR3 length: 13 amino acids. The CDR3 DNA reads TGTGCCAGCAGCTTAGCGCTATCTGGGGAAGCTTTCTTT. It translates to CASSLALSGEAFF.

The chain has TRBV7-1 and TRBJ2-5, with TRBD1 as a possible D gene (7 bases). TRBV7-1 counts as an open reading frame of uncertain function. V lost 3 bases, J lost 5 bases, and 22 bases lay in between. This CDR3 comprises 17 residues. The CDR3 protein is CASSSELTGRLSETQYF. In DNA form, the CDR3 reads TGTGCCAGCAGCTCCGAGCTGACAGGGAGGTTGTCGGAGACCCAGTACTTC.

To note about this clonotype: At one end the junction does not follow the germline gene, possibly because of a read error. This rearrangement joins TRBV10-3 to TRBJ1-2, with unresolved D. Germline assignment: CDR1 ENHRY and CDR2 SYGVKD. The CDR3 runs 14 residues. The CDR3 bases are TGTGCCATCAGTGAGTCGAGGTCTAACTTAGGTTACGCCTTC. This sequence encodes CAISESRSNLGYAF.

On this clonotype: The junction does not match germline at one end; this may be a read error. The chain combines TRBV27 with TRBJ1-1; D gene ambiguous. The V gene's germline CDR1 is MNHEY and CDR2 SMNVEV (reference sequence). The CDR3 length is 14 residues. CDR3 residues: CASGLFARDTEAFF. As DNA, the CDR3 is TGTGCCAGCGGTTTATTCGCGAGGGACACTGAAGCTTTCTTT.

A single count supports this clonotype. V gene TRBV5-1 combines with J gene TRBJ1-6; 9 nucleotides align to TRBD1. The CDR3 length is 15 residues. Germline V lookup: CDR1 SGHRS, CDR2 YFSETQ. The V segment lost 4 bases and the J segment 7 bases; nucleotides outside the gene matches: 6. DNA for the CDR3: TGCGCCAGCAGCACACAGGGGGCGTACAATTCACCCCTCCACTTT. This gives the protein CASSTQGAYNSPLHF. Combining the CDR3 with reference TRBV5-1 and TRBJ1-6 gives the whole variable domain KAGVTQTPRYLIKTRGQQVTLSCSPISGHRSVSWYQQTPGQGLQFLFEYFSETQRNKGNFPGRFSGRQFSNSRSEMNVSTLELGDSALYLCASSTQGAYNSPLHFGNGTRLTVT.

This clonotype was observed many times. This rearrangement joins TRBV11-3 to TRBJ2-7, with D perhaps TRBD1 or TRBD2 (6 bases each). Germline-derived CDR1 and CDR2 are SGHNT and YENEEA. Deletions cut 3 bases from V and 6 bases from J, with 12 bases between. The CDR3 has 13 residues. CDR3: CASSFRGQSEQYF. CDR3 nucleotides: TGTGCCAGCAGCTTCCGGGGGCAGAGCGAGCAGTACTTC.

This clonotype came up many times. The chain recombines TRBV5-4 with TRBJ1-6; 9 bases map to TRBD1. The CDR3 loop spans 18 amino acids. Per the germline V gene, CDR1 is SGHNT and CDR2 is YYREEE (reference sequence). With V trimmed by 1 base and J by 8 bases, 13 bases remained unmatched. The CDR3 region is CASSLRFRVDRGDSPLHF. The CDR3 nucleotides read TGTGCCAGCAGCTTGCGGTTTCGTGTGGACAGGGGTGATTCACCCCTCCACTTT. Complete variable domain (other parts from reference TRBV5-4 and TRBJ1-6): ETGVTQSPTHLIKTRGQQVTLRCSSQSGHNTVSWYQQALGQGPQFIFQYYREEENGRGNFPPRFSGLQFPNYSSELNVNALELDDSALYLCASSLRFRVDRGDSPLHFGNGTRLTVT.

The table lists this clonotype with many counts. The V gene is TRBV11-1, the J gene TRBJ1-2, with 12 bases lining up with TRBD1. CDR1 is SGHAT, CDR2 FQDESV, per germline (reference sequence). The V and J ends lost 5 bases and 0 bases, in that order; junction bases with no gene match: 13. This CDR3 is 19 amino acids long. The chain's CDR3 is CASSLPRGTGGNPNYGYTF. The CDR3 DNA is TGTGCCAGCAGCCTCCCCCGAGGGACAGGGGGCAACCCTAACTATGGCTACACCTTC.

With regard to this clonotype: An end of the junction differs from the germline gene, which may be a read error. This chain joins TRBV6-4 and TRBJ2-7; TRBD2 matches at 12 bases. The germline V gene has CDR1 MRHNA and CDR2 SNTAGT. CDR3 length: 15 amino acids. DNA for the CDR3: TGTGCCACCAGTGCCGGACTAGCGGGGAACGGAGAGCAGTACTTC. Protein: CATSAGLAGNGEQYF.

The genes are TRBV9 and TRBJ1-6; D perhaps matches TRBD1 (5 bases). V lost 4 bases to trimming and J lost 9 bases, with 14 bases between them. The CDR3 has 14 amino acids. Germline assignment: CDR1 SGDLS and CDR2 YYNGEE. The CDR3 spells CASSPSGGTSPLHF. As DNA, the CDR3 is TGTGCCAGCAGCCCCAGCGGGGGTACTTCACCCCTCCACTTT.

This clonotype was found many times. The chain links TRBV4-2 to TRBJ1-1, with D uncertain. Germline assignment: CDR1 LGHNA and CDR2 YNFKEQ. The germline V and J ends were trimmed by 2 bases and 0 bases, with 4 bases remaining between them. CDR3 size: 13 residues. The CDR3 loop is CASSQPMNTEAFF. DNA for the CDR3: TGTGCCAGCAGCCAACCAATGAACACTGAAGCTTTCTTT.

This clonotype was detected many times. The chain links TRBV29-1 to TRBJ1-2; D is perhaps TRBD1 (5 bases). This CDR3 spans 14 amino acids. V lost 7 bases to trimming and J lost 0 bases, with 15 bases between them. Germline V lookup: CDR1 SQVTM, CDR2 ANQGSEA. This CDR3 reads CSGGEDITNYGYTF. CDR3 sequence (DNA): TGCAGCGGCGGCGAGGACATAACTAACTATGGCTACACCTTC.

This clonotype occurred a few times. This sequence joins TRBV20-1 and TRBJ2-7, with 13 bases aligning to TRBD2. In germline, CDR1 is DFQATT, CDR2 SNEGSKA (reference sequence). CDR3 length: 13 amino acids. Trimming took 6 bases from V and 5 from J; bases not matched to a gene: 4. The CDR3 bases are TGCAGTGCGACGACTAGCGGGAGGAACGAGCAGTACTTC. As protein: CSATTSGRNEQYF.

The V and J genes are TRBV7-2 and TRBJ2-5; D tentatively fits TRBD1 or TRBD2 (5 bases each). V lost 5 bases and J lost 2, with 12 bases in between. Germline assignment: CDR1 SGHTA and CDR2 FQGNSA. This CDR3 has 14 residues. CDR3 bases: TGTGCCAGCAGCACCTCGTGGGGGCAAGAGACCCAGTACTTC. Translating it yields CASSTSWGQETQYF.

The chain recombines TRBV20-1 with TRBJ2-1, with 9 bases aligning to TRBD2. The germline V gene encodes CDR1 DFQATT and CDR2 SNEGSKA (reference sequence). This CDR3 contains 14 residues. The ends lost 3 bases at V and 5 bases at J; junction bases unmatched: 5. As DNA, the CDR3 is TGCAGTGCTAGGGGCGGGAGGGCCGACAATGAGCAGTTCTTC. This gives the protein CSARGGRADNEQFF.

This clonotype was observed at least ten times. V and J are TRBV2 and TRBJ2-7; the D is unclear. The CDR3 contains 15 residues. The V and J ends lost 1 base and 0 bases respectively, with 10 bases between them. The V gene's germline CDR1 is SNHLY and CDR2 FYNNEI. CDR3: CASSEEALSSYEQYF. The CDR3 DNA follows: TGTGCCAGCAGTGAAGAGGCCCTGAGCTCCTACGAGCAGTACTTC. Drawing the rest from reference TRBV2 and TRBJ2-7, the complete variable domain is EPEVTQTPSHQVTQMGQEVILRCVPISNHLYFYWYRQILGQKVEFLVSFYNNEISEKSEIFDDQFSVERPDGSNFTLKIRSTKLEDSAMYFCASSEEALSSYEQYFGPGTRLTVT.

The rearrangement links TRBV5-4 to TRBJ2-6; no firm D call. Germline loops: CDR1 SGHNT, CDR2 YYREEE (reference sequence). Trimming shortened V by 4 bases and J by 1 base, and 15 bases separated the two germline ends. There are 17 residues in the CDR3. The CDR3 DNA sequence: TGTGCCAGCAGCGTTGGCCCTGCAGATTCTGGGGCCAACGTCCTGACTTTC. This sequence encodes CASSVGPADSGANVLTF. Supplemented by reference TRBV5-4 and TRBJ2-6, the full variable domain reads ETGVTQSPTHLIKTRGQQVTLRCSSQSGHNTVSWYQQALGQGPQFIFQYYREEENGRGNFPPRFSGLQFPNYSSELNVNALELDDSALYLCASSVGPADSGANVLTFGAGSRLTVL.

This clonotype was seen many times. The CDR3 DNA sequence: TGTGCCAGCAGCCGTTCCGGGGGACAAGGCCTAGAAAAACTGTTTTTT. It yields the protein CASSRSGGQGLEKLFF. The chain links TRBV7-8 to TRBJ1-4; a weak D match, TRBD1 (6 bases). Germline CDR1 reads SGHVS; CDR2 reads FQNEAQ. Trimming pared 5 bases from V and 8 bases from J, leaving 21 bases between. The CDR3 extends over 16 amino acids.

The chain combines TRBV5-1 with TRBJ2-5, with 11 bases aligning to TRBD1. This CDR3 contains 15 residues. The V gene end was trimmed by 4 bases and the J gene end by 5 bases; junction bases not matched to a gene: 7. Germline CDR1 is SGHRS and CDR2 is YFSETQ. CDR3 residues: CASSVWDRGKETQYF. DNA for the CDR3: TGCGCCAGCAGCGTGTGGGACAGGGGGAAGGAGACCCAGTACTTC.